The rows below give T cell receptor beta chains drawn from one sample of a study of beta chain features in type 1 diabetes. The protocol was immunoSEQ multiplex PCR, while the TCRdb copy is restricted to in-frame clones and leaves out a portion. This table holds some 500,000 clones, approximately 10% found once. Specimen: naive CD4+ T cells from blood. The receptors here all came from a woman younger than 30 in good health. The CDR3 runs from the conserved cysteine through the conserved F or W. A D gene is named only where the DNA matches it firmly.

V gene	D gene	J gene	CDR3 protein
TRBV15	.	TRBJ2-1	CATSRAPGNEQFF
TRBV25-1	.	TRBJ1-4	CASAAGTEKLFF
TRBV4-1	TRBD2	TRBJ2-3	CASSRGGTGTDTQYF
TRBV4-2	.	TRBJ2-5	CASSQDWQRSETQYF
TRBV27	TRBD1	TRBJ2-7	CASSRDRAYEQYF
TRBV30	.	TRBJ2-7	CAWTKPGLRYEQYF
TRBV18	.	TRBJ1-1	CASSLDRNTEAFF
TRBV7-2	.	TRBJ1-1	CASSPGVRTEAFF
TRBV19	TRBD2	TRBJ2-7	CASSGLAGRNEQYF
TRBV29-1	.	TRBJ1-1	CSVATGLRDTEAFF